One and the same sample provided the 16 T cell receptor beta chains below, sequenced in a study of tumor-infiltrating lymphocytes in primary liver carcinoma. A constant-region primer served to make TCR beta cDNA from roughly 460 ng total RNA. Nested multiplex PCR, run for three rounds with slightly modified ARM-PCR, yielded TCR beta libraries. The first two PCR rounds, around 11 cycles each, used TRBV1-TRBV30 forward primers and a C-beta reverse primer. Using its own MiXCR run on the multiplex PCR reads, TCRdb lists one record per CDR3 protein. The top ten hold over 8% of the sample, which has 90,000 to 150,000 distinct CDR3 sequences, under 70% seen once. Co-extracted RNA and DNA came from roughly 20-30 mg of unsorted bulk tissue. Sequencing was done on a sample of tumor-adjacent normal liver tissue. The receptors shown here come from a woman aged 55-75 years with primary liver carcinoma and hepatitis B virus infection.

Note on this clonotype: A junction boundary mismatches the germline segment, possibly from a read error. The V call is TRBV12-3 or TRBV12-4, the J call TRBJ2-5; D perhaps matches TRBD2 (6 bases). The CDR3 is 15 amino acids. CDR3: CASMEGMGRSETQYF. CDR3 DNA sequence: TGTGCCAGCATGGAGGGGATGGGCAGGTCTGAGACCCAATACTTC.

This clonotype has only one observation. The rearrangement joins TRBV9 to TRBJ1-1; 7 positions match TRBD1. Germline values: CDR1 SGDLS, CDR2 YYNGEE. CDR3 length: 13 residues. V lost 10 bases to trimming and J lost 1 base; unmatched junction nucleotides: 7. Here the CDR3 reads CASGQGGNTEAFF. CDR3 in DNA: TGTGCCTCAGGGCAGGGGGGGAACACTGAAGCTTTCTTT.

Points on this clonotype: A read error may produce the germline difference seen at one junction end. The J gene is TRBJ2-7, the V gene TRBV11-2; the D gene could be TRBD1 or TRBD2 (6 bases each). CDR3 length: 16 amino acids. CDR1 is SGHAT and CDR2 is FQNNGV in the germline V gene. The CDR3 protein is CASSLASGAGGCEQYF. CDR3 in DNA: TGTGCCAGTAGCTTAGCGTCGGGGGCAGGAGGTTGCGAGCAGTACTTC.

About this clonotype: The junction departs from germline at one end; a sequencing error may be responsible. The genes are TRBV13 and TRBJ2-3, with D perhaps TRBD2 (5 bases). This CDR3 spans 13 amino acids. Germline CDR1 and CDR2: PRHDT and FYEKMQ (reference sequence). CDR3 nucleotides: TGCGCCAGCAGCTCCCGAGGAGCGGATACGCACTATTTT. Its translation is CASSSRGADTHYF. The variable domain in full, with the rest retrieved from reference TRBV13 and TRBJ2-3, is AAGVIQSPRHLIKEKRETATLKCYPIPRHDTVYWYQQGPGQDPQFLISFYEKMQSDKGSIPDRFSAQQFSDYHSELNMSSLELGDSALYFCASSSRGADTHYFGPGTRLTVL.

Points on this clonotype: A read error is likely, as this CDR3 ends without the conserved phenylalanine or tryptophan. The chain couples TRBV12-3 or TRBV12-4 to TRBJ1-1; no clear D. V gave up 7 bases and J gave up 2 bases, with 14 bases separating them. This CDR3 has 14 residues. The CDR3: CASTKREGNTEAFL. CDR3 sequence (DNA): TGTGCCAGCACCAAAAGGGAAGGAAACACTGAAGCTTTCTTA.

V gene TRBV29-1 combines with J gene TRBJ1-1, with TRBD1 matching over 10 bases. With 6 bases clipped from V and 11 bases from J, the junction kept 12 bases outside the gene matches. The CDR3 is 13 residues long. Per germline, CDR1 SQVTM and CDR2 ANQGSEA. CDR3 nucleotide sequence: TGCAGCGTGGGGACCGGGACAGGGGCGGGTGCTTTCTTT. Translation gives CSVGTGTGAGAFF.

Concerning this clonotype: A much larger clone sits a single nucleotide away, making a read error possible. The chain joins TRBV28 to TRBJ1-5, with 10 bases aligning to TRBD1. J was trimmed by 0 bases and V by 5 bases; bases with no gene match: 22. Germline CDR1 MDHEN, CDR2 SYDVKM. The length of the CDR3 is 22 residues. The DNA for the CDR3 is TGTGCCAGCAGTCACCGTCCCGGGACAGGGGCGGCATATAGGTATAGCAATCAGCCCCAGCATTTT. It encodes CASSHRPGTGAAYRYSNQPQHF.

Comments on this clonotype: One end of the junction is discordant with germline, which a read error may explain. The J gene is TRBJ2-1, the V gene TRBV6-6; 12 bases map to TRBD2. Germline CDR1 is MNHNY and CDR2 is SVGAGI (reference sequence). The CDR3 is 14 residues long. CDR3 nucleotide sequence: TGTGCCAGCAGCTCACTAGCGGGAGGCAATAAGCAGTTCTTC. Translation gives CASSSLAGGNKQFF.

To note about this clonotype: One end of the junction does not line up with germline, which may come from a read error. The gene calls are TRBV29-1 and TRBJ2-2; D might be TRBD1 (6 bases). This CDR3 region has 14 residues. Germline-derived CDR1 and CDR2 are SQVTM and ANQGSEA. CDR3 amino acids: CSATGPLNTGELFF. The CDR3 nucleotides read TGCAGCGCAACAGGGCCTCTGAACACCGGGGAACTGTTTTTT.

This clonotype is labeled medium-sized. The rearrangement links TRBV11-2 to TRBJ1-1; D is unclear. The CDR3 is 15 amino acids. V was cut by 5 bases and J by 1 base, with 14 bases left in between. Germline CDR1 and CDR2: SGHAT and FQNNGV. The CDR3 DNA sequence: TGTGCCAGCAGCCCCCCGCGGGGTGCGAACACTGAAGCTTTCTTT. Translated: CASSPPRGANTEAFF.

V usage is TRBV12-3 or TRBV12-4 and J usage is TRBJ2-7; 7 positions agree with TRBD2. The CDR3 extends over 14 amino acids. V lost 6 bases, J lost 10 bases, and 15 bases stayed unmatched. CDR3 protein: CASSPERLATDQYF. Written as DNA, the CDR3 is TGTGCCAGCAGCCCCGAGCGACTAGCCACTGATCAGTACTTC.

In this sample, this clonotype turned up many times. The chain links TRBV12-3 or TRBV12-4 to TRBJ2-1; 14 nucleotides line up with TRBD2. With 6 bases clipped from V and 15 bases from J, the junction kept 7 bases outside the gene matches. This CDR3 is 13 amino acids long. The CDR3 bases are TGTGCCAGCAGAAGACTAGCGGGAGGGGACTGGTTCTTC. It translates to CASRRLAGGDWFF.

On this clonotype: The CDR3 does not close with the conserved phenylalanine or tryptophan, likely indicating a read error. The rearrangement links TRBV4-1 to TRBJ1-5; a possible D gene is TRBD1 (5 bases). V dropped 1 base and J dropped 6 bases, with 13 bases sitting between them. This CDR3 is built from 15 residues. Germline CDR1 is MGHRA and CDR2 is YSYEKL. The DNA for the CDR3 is TGCGCCAGCAGCCAAGTTCAGGGAATGGGTCAGCCCCAGCATTTA. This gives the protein CASSQVQGMGQPQHL.

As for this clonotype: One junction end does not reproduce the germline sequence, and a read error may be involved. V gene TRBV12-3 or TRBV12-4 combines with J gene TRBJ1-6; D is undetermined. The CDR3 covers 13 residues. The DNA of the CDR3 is TGTGCCAGCCGGAGAGGGTCTAATTCAACCCTCCACTTT. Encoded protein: CASRRGSNSTLHF.

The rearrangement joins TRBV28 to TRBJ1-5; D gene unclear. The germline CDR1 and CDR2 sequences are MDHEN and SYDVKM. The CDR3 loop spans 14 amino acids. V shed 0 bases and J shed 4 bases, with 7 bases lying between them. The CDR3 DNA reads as TGTGCCAGCAGTTTATGTGGGTCTAATCAGCCCCAGCATTTT. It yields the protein CASSLCGSNQPQHF. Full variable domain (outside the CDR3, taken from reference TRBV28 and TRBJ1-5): DVKVTQSSRYLVKRTGEKVFLECVQDMDHENMFWYRQDPGLGLRLIYFSYDVKMKEKGDIPEGYSVSREKKERFSLILESASTNQTSMYLCASSLCGSNQPQHFGDGTRLSIL.

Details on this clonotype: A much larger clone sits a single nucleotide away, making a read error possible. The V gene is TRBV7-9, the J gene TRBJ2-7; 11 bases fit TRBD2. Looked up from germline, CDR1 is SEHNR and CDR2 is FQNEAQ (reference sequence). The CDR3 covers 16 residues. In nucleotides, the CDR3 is TGTGCCAACAGCTCGTCACTTACTAGCGGGAGCTACGAGCAGTACTTC. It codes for CANSSSLTSGSYEQYF.